This TCR beta chain is drawn from a study of blood T cells in healthy people across ages. Trimming stripped 7 bases from V and 2 bases from J, with 14 bases between. Germline loops: CDR1 SGDLS, CDR2 YYNGEE. This CDR3 comprises 14 residues. This clonotype was picked up a small number of times. Its antigen is unknown. Using a J-beta primer mix together with a sample-barcoded 5' primer, a second PCR was run for roughly 6 to 12 cycles. A template-switch adaptor that had 12 random nucleotides put a tag on each cDNA molecule. TCRdb re-called the 5' RACE reads with MiXCR, one entry per CDR3 protein. The table lists 1.5 million to 2 million distinct CDR3 sequences, approximately 32% of them singletons. Broader study findings: One million T cells yielded diversity estimates that were considered underestimates. Correlation between TCR beta diversity and naive T cell percentage was strong. The long-lived group displayed more naive CD4+ cells, plus higher diversity, than the aged donors did.

The sequenced sample consisted of blood. This sequence originates from a woman younger than 45 in good health. This chain uses TRBV9 with TRBJ2-3; possible D gene TRBD2, 5 bases. The CDR3 reads CASAKARDTDTQYF. In nucleotides, the CDR3 is TGTGCCAGCGCTAAGGCGAGGGACACAGATACGCAGTATTTT.